This T cell receptor (beta chain) was captured by sequencing in a study of blood T cell repertoires in COVID-19. Overall study context: Some COVID-19 samples were acute and others convalescent; all came from the United States, Italy and Spain.

The V end was cut by 0 bases, the J end by 0 bases, with 6 bases between. Germline CDR1 is SGHTA and CDR2 is FQGNSA. The CDR3 has 14 residues. Assay: immunoSEQ multiplex PCR; the TCRdb copy retains only in-frame clones and omits some. The sample gives roughly 30,000 clones, 60% to 80% of which show up once; roughly 21% is in the top ten. The clonotype comes from a boy between 2 and 10 years old with active or convalescent COVID-19. The sample consisted of peripheral blood. V is TRBV7-2 and J is TRBJ2-7; no clear D. CDR3 DNA sequence: TGTGCCAGCAGCTTAGCGTTCAGCTCCTACGAGCAGTACTTC. This encodes CASSLAFSSYEQYF.